The rows below give T cell receptor beta chains drawn from one sample of a study of shared clonotypes between healthy human individuals. Profiling relied on immunoSEQ multiplex PCR, and the TCRdb table lists in-frame clones only, not all of them. The table records about 490,000 clones, 70% to 85% of them present only once. Sample: PBMCs. These receptors originate from a middle-aged woman in good health. Some clones in this sample may be carry-over from other donors' samples. Both conserved end residues are trimmed from each CDR3.

J gene | V gene | CDR3 protein
TRBJ1-2 | TRBV5-4 | ASSIDGTWGYT
TRBJ2-7 | TRBV10-3 | AISLGDEQY
TRBJ2-7 | TRBV4-3 | ASSQDKSVSYEQY
TRBJ2-5 | TRBV10-3 | AISESRQGGETQY
TRBJ2-2 | TRBV29-1 | SVETRQGSNTGELF
TRBJ1-5 | TRBV7-8 | ASSLDAVGRGNQPQH
TRBJ2-5 | TRBV5-4 | ASSPGTSGRVGRETQY
TRBJ1-1 | TRBV28 | ASSLTPKRAF
TRBJ2-7 | TRBV7-6 | ASSLADSNAYEQY
TRBJ1-2 | TRBV9 | ASSVDGDGGYT
TRBJ2-2 | TRBV4-3 | ASSQDFRGNGELF
TRBJ2-3 | TRBV21-1 | ASSKRQGAGADTQY
TRBJ2-2 | TRBV27 | ASSLLASNTGELF
TRBJ2-7 | TRBV27 | ASSIDRIKEQY
TRBJ2-7 | TRBV7-2 | ASSPPGTSGKQY
TRBJ2-7 | TRBV7-3 | ASSLTGTPAYEQY
TRBJ1-1 | TRBV7-2 | ASSSTVRTEAF
TRBJ2-3 | TRBV6-4 | ASSDSGVTDTQY
TRBJ1-1 | TRBV30 | AWGRVNTEAF
TRBJ2-1 | TRBV5-8 | ASSEGTSGYYNEQF
TRBJ2-1 | TRBV19 | ASSIQMAGVNEQF
TRBJ2-3 | TRBV15 | ATRSAAPDTQY
TRBJ1-2 | TRBV28 | ASSLLVVSGNYGYT
TRBJ2-5 | TRBV13 | ASSFWGGETQY
TRBJ1-3 | TRBV28 | ASSPHSTLTSGNTIY
TRBJ2-7 | TRBV10-2 | ASSESGGPYEQY
TRBJ2-7 | TRBV6-5 | ASSRGQGIYEQY
TRBJ2-5 | TRBV7-3 | ASSLTPGYQETQY
TRBJ2-3 | TRBV6-1 | ASSNTGWADTQY
TRBJ1-4 | TRBV16 | ASSPLDSAEKLF
TRBJ2-7 | TRBV7-2 | ASSRGGISYEQY
TRBJ2-5 | TRBV19 | ASSMREREETQY
TRBJ1-4 | TRBV27 | ASSSRLLGNEKLF
TRBJ1-1 | TRBV29-1 | SLNPSPDTEAF
TRBJ2-7 | TRBV28 | ASSFSSYEQY
TRBJ2-1 | TRBV5-6 | ASSFRTSGGEQF
TRBJ2-2 | TRBV19 | ASSILRENTGELF